These T cell receptor beta chains were read from a single sample in a study of shared clonotypes between healthy human individuals. Sequenced by immunoSEQ multiplex PCR; TCRdb stores in-frame clones only, minus some. This sample has some 1 million clones, with about 75% found just once. Sequenced input: memory CD4+ T cells sorted from blood. The receptors were sampled from a man aged 18 to 30 in good health. Each CDR3 is given with its conserved first and last residue. The order of the fields is V gene, clone size, J gene, CDR3 protein. Clone size, where shown, is once, few, many, or a class for clones that have expanded.

TRBV7-6	.	TRBJ2-5	CASSPRRYTLGGQETQYF
TRBV5-8	.	TRBJ1-6	CASSRDRRQPLHF
TRBV7-6	.	TRBJ2-1	CASSPRDGIGYEQFF
TRBV29-1	.	TRBJ2-5	CSIVRGGETQYF
TRBV6-1	.	TRBJ1-4	CASSQGGANEKLFF
TRBV9	few	TRBJ2-7	CASSVASGSYEQYF
TRBV28	.	TRBJ1-5	CASSLGVQPQHF
TRBV30	.	TRBJ2-5	CAWNGGPAETQYF
TRBV10-1	.	TRBJ2-1	CASSPNTYNEQFF
TRBV21-1	.	TRBJ2-2	CASTRQVRNRLFF
TRBV11-2	.	TRBJ1-1	CASSLQGGMNTEAFF
TRBV5-1	.	TRBJ2-7	CASSVTGNYEQYF
TRBV14	few	TRBJ2-2	CASSQVGNTGELFF
TRBV20-1	.	TRBJ2-2	CSAANTGELFF
TRBV6-5	few	TRBJ1-3	CASGGGPCSGNTIYF
TRBV5-6	.	TRBJ1-1	CASSFQSRTNTEAFF
TRBV19	.	TRBJ1-6	CASSIQAQTLRSPLHF
TRBV7-9	.	TRBJ1-2	CASSSRTGQVNYGYTF
TRBV15	.	TRBJ2-1	CATRGGTGSYNEQFF
TRBV19	few	TRBJ2-7	CASSIDHERTYEQYF
TRBV2	.	TRBJ2-5	CASSPLGGLAGGPRETQYF
TRBV7-2	.	TRBJ1-1	CATSKGRGYGEAFF
TRBV6-5	few	TRBJ1-6	CASSYSGDNSPLHF